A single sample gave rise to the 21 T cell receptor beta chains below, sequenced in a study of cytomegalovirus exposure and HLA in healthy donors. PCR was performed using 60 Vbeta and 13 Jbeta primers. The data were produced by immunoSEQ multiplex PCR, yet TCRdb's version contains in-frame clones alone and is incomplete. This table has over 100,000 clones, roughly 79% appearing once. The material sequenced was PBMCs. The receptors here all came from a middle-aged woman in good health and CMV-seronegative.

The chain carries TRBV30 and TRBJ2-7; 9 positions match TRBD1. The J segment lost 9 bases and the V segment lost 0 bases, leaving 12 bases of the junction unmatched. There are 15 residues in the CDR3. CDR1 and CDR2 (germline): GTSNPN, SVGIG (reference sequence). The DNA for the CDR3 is TGTGCCTGGAGTGTATCGACAGGTAGGACAGGGGTGCAGTACTTC. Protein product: CAWSVSTGRTGVQYF.

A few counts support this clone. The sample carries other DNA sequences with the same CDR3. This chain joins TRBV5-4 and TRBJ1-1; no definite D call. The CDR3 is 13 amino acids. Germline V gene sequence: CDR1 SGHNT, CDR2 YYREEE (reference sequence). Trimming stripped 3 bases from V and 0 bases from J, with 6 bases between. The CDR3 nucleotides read TGTGCCAGCAGCTCTACAGTGAACACTGAAGCTTTCTTT. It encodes CASSSTVNTEAFF.

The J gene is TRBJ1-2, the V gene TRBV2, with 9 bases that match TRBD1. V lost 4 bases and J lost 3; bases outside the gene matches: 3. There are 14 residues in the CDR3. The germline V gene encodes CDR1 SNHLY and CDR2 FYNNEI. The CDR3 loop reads CASSAQGADYGYTF. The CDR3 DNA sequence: TGTGCCAGCAGTGCACAGGGGGCTGACTATGGCTACACCTTC. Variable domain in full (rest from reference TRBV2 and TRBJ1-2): EPEVTQTPSHQVTQMGQEVILRCVPISNHLYFYWYRQILGQKVEFLVSFYNNEISEKSEIFDDQFSVERPDGSNFTLKIRSTKLEDSAMYFCASSAQGADYGYTFGSGTRLTVV.

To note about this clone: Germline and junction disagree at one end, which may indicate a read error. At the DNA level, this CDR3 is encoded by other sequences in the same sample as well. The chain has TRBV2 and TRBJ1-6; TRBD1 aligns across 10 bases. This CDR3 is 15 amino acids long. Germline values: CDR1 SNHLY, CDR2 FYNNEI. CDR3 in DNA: TGCGCCAGCAGGGGGACAGGGGCTGAAGGTTCACCCCTCCACTTT. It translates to CASRGTGAEGSPLHF.

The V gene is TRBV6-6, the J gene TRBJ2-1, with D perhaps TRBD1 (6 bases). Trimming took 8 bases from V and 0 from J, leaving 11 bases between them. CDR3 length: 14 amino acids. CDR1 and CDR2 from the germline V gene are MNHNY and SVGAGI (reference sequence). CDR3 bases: TGTGCCAGCTCTCCGGACAGCTCCTACAATGAGCAGTTCTTC. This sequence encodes CASSPDSSYNEQFF.

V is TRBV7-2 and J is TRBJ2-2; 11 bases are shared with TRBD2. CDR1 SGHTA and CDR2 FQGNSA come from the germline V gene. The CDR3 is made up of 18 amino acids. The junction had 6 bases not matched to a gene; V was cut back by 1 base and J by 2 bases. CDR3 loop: CASSLEPSGGHNTGELFF. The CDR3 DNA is TGTGCCAGCAGCTTAGAGCCTAGCGGGGGGCATAACACCGGGGAGCTGTTTTTT.

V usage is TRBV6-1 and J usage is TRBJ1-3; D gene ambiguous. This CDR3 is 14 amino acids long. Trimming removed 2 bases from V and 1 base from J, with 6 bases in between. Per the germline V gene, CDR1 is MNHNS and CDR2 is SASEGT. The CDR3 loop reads CASSEPGSGNTIYF. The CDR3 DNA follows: TGTGCCAGCAGTGAACCGGGATCTGGAAACACCATATATTTT.

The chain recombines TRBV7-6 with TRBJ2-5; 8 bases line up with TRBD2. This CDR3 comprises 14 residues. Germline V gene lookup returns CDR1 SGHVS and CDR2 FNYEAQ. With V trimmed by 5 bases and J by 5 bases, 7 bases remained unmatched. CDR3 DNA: TGTGCCAGCAGCGAGGGACTAGGGGTTGAGACCCAGTACTTC. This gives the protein CASSEGLGVETQYF.

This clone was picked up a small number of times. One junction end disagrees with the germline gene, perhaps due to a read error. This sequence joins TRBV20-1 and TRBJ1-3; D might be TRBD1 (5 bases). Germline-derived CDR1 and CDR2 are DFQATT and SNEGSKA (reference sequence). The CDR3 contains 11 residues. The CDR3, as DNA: TGCAGTGCTACAGGACCGCCGGGGGAACATTTT. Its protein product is CSATGPPGEHF.

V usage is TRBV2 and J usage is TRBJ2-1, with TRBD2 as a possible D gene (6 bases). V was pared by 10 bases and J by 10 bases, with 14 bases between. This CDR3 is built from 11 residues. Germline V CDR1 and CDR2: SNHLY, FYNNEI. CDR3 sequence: CATQGSGEQFF. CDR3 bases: TGTGCCACCCAGGGTAGCGGCGAGCAGTTCTTC.

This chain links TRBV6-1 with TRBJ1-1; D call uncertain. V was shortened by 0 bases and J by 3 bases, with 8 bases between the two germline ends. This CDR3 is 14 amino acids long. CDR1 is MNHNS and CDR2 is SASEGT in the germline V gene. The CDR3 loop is CASSEANQDTEAFF. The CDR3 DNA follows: TGTGCCAGCAGTGAAGCGAATCAGGACACTGAAGCTTTCTTT.

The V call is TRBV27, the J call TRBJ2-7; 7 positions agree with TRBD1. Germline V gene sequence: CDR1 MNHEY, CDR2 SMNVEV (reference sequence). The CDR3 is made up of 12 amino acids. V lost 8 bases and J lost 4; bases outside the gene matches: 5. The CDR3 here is CASGGQPYEQYF. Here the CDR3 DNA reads TGTGCCAGCGGGGGACAGCCGTACGAGCAGTACTTC.

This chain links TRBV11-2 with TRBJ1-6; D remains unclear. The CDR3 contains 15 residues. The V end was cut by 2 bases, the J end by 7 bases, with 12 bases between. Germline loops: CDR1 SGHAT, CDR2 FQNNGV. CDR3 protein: CASSLSQVENSPLHF. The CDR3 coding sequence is TGTGCCAGCAGCTTAAGCCAGGTCGAGAATTCACCCCTCCACTTT.

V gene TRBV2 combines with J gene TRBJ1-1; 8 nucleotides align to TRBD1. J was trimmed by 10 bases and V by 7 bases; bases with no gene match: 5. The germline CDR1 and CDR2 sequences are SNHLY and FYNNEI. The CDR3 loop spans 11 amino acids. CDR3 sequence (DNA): TGTGCCAGCAAGCTAGACAGGGGAGCTTTCTTT. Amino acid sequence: CASKLDRGAFF.

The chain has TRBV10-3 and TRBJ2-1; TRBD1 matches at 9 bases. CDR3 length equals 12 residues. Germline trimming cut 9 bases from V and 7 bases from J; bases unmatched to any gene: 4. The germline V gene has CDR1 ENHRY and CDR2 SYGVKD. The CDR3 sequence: CAIGTGRNEQFF. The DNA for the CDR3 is TGTGCCATTGGGACAGGGCGGAATGAGCAGTTCTTC.

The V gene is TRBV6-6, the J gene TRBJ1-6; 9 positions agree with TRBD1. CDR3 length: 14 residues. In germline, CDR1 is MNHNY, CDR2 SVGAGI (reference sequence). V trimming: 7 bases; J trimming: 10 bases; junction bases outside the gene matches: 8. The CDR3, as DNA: TGTGCCAGCAAATCCGGGACAGGGAACTCACCCCTCCACTTT. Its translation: CASKSGTGNSPLHF.

DNA of the CDR3: TGTGCCAGCAGCCTCACACAGGGTCCCCTCTATGGCTACACCTTC. It specifies CASSLTQGPLYGYTF. This chain joins TRBV27 and TRBJ1-2; tentative D call: TRBD1 (6 bases). This CDR3 spans 15 amino acids. Germline CDR1 and CDR2: MNHEY and SMNVEV (reference sequence). Between the trimmed V and J ends, which lost 6 bases and 4 bases, there was a span of 18 bases.

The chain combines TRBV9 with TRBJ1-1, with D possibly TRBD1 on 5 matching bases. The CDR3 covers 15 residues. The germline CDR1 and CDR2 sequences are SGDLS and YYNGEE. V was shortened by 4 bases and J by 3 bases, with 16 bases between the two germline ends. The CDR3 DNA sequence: TGTGCCAGCAGCCCCCCCGATAGGGACTACACTGAAGCTTTCTTT. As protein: CASSPPDRDYTEAFF.

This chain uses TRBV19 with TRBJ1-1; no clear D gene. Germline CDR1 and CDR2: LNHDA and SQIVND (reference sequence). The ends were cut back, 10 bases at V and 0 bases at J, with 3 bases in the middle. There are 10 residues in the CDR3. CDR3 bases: TGTGCCACAGTGAACACTGAAGCTTTCTTT. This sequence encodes CATVNTEAFF.

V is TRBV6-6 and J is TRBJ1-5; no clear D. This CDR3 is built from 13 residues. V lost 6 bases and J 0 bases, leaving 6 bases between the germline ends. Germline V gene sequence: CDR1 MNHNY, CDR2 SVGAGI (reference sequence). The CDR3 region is CASRSYSNQPQHF. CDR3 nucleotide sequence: TGTGCCAGCAGGAGCTATAGCAATCAGCCCCAGCATTTT.

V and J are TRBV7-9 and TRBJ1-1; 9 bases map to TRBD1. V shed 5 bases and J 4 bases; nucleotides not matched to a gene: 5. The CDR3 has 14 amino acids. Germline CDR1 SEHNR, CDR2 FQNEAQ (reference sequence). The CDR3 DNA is TGTGCCAGCAGCCCCAGACAGGGGGGCACTGAAGCTTTCTTT. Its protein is CASSPRQGGTEAFF. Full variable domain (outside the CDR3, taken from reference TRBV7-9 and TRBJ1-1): DTGVSQNPRHKITKRGQNVTFRCDPISEHNRLYWYRQTLGQGPEFLTYFQNEAQLEKSRLLSDRFSAERPKGSFSTLEIQRTEQGDSAMYLCASSPRQGGTEAFFGQGTRLTVV.